This T cell receptor beta chain is from a study of OX40 agonist ivuxolimab in advanced cancers. For the study at large: Prior checkpoint blockade (anti-PD-1, anti-PD-L1 or anti-CTLA-4) was permitted; approximately 40% had it.

Measured with immunoSEQ multiplex PCR; TCRdb has only the in-frame clones, and not every one. The sample lists 70,000 to 75,000 clones, 85% to 90% occurring once. The TCR sequence derives from an adult with an advanced solid tumor such as melanoma, head and neck, liver or kidney cancer. Sample: CD4+ or CD8+ T cells sorted from blood, taken in a trial of the OX40 agonist ivuxolimab.

CDR3 sequence: CASSLGTRGNIQYF. CDR3 nucleotides: TGTGCCAGCAGCTTAGGTACAAGAGGAAACATTCAGTACTTC. The V and J genes are TRBV5-4 and TRBJ2-4, with D hard to call. Germline V gives CDR1 SGHNT, CDR2 YYREEE (reference sequence). The V gene lost 2 bases and the J gene lost 6 bases, with 12 bases spanning the gap. There are 14 residues in the CDR3.